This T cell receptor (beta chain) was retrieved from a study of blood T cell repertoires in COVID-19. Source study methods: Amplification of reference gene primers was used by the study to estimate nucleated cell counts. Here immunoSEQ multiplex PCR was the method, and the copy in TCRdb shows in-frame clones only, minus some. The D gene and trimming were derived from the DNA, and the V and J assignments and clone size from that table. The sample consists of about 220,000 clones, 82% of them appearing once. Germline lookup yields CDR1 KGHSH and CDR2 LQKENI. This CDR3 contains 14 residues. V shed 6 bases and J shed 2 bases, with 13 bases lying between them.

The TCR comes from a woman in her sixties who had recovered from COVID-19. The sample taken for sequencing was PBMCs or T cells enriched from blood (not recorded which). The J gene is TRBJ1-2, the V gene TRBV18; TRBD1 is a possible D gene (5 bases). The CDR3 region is CASSDQGDNYGYTF. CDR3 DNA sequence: TGTGCCAGCTCGGACCAGGGCGACAACTATGGCTACACCTTC. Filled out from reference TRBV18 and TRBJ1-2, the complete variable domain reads NAGVMQNPRHLVRRRGQEARLRCSPMKGHSHVYWYRQLPEEGLKFMVYLQKENIIDESGMPKERFSAEFPKEGPSILRIQQVVRGDSAAYFCASSDQGDNYGYTFGSGTRLTVV.